Below are 3 T cell receptor beta chains sequenced from a single sample in a study of metastatic and nonmetastatic thyroid tumors. MiXCR reprocessed the PCR reads for TCRdb. The top ten clones hold 4% of a sample with approximately 50,000 clones, 20% of them seen once. Among the patients, none had received any treatment before thyroid surgery. Sequencing was done on a sample of blood. Every receptor here comes from a female donor with papillary thyroid cancer or a benign thyroid nodule (not recorded which). Some clones in this sample may be carry-over from other donors' samples.

This chain uses TRBV6-1 with TRBJ1-3; the D gene is possibly TRBD1 (6 bases). The V end was cut by 3 bases, the J end by 3 bases, with 12 bases between. The length of the CDR3 is 15 residues. Germline loops: CDR1 MNHNS, CDR2 SASEGT. The CDR3 region has the DNA TGTGCCAGCAGTGAGGAGAAAGGGGGTGGAAACACCATATATTTT. Protein product: CASSEEKGGGNTIYF.

This clone was detected many times. The CDR3 sequence is CASSQTDWEETQYF. The DNA for the CDR3 is TGTGCCAGCAGCCAGACGGACTGGGAAGAGACCCAGTACTTC. J is TRBJ2-5 and V is TRBV3-1; the D gene is possibly TRBD2 (5 bases). Germline assignment: CDR1 LGHDT and CDR2 YNNKEL (reference sequence). The germline V and J ends were trimmed by 3 bases and 3 bases, with 11 bases remaining between them. CDR3 length: 14 amino acids.

This clone occurred many times. The chain employs TRBV6-5 and TRBJ2-7; the D is unclear. Trimming took off 2 bases at V and 6 bases at J, with 5 bases between the two ends. CDR1 and CDR2 (germline): MNHEY, SVGAGI. The CDR3 runs 11 residues. CDR3 protein: CASSYGPEQYF. The CDR3 nucleotides read TGTGCCAGCAGTTACGGACCCGAGCAGTACTTC.